Detailed here is one T cell receptor (beta chain). This entry belongs to a study of blood T cell repertoires in COVID-19. The CDR3 totals 13 residues. Germline V gene sequence: CDR1 SGDLS, CDR2 YYNGEE. J gave up 10 bases and V 3 bases, and 6 bases lay outside the gene matches. Clones were read by immunoSEQ multiplex PCR, and TCRdb kept only the in-frame ones, dropping some. In the table there are around 220,000 clones, approximately 84% of which are singletons. The rearrangement uses TRBV9 and TRBJ2-1; TRBD2 aligns across 8 bases. Sequencing used peripheral blood. The source is a middle-aged man with acute or convalescent COVID-19. In DNA, the CDR3 is TGTGCCAGCAGCGCGTTCCCGGGGGGGGAGCAGTTCTTC. This translates into CASSAFPGGEQFF.